The sequence of this T cell receptor (beta chain) was determined in a study of response to subunit inactivated influenza vaccine. For this clonotype: The target antigen is unknown.

Germline V gene data show CDR1 as MNHEY and CDR2 as SVGEGT. V gave up 5 bases and J gave up 2 bases, with 10 bases separating them. CDR3 size: 13 residues. Whole-study findings and limits: Every seasonal influenza vaccination brings in few new T cells, the authors suggested.

TCRdb re-called the RT-PCR reads with MiXCR, one entry per CDR3 protein. The table shows under 800,000 distinct CDR3 sequences, with approximately 13% occurring only once. Source: PBMCs from blood, taken less than 15 days before vaccination. This sequence was found in a man aged 45-65 years who received an inactivated influenza vaccine. This chain uses TRBV6-2 or TRBV6-3 with TRBJ2-7; weak D call: TRBD1 (5 bases). This chain's CDR3 is CASSKTETYEQYF. The CDR3 bases are TGTGCCAGCAGTAAGACAGAGACCTACGAGCAGTACTTC.